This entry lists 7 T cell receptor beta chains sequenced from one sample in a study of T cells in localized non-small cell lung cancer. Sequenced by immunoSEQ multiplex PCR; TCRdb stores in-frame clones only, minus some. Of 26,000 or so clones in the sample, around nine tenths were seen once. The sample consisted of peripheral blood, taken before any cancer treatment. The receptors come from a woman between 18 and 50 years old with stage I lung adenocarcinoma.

The CDR3 here is CASSLGAVTYEQYF. In DNA form, the CDR3 reads TGCGCCAGCAGCCTTGGGGCAGTTACCTACGAGCAGTACTTC. The rearrangement links TRBV5-1 to TRBJ2-7; the D gene is possibly TRBD1 (5 bases). CDR3 length: 14 amino acids. Trimming shortened V by 4 bases and J by 2 bases, and 13 bases separated the two germline ends. From germline, CDR1 is SGHRS and CDR2 YFSETQ.

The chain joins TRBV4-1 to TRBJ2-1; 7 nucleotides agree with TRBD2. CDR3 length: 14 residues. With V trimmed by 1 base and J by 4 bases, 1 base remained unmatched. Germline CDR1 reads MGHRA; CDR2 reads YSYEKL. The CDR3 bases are TGCGCCAGCAGCCAAGGAGCGGGGTACAATGAGCAGTTCTTC. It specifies CASSQGAGYNEQFF.

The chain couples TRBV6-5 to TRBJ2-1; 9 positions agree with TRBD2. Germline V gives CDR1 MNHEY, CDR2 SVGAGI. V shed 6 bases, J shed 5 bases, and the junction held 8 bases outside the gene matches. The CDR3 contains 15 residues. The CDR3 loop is CASRTLAGKNNEQFF. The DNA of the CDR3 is TGTGCCAGCAGGACCCTAGCGGGAAAAAACAATGAGCAGTTCTTC.

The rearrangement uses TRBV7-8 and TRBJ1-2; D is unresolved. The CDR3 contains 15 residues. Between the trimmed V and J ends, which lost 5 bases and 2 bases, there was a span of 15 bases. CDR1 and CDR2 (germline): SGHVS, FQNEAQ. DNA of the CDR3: TGTGCCAGCAGCCCCGGAGCAGGAAACAACTATGGCTACACCTTC. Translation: CASSPGAGNNYGYTF.

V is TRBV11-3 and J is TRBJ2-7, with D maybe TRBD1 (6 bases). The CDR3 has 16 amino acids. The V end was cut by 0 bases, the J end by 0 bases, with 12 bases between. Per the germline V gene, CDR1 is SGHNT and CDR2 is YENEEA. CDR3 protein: CASSLEGAGDSYEQYF. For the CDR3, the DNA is TGTGCCAGCAGCTTAGAAGGTGCAGGGGACTCCTACGAGCAGTACTTC.

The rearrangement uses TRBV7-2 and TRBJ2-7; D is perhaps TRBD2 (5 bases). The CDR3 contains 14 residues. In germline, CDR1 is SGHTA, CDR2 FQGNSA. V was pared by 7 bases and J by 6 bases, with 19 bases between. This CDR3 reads CASTIDFSGVEQYF. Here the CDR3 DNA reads TGTGCCAGCACCATAGATTTCAGCGGTGTCGAGCAGTACTTC. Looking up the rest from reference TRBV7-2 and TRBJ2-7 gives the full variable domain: GAGVSQSPSNKVTEKGKDVELRCDPISGHTALYWYRQSLGQGLEFLIYFQGNSAPDKSGLPSDRFSAERTGGSVSTLTIQRTQQEDSAVYLCASTIDFSGVEQYFGPGTRLTVT.

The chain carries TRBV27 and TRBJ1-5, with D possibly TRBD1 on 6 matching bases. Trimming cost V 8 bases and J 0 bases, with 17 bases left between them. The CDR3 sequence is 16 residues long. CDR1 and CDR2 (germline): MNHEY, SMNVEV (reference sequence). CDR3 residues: CASLRGLRYSNQPQHF. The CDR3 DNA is TGTGCCAGCCTTAGGGGGTTGCGGTATAGCAATCAGCCCCAGCATTTT.